A selection of T cell receptor beta chains follows, all from one sample in a study of shared clonotypes between healthy human individuals. Clones were sequenced by immunoSEQ multiplex PCR, and TCRdb holds only the in-frame ones, with some missing. The table has 950,000 to 1,100,000 clones, around 82% seen once. What was sequenced was memory CD4+ T cells from PBMCs. These receptors were taken from a man between 18 and 35 years old in good health. Some clones in this sample may be carry-over from other donors' samples. Both conserved end residues are trimmed from each CDR3.

v_call,cdr3_aa
TRBV2,ASSVGDTFYEQY
TRBV7-3,ASSRGRLSYEQY
TRBV2,ASRTPRGRTYEQY
TRBV7-6,ASSPMDVTGELF
TRBV5-4,ASSPYPADFSTNEKLF
TRBV29-1,SPSGLADNEQF
TRBV30,AWTKLSVADTQY
TRBV18,ASSPFHRGATNEKLF
TRBV10-2,ASRQGHYQPQH
TRBV30,AWRSFRETNEKLF
TRBV5-1,ASSLYVDITNTEAF
TRBV6-6,ASSSRDGIYGYT
TRBV2,ASSYRQGETQY
TRBV4-2,ASSQEAIGANVLT
TRBV7-9,ASSKGDQPQH
TRBV5-6,ASSLDPLAEGEGAQY
TRBV28,ASSPRTLRTSSYT
TRBV9,ASSVGGYSNQPQH
TRBV5-1,ASGQKSGFRETQY
TRBV28,ASRGTGVETQY
TRBV5-4,ASSPPSGSTDTQY
TRBV4-1,ASSQGPARPTQETQY
TRBV2,ASTLDRTDTQY
TRBV5-6,ASSSERLAGGNEQF
TRBV6-1,ASSEAAGGYTEAF
TRBV5-4,ASSLAGRPGNTIY
TRBV5-1,ASSPGQPNTEAF
TRBV2,ASSERGQGKGYT
TRBV7-3,ASSRRASADTQY
TRBV2,ASSGGTGANVLT
TRBV30,AWSSTGDEQF
TRBV6-6,ASSYPADRGNIGYT
TRBV29-1,SVGQGPEETQY
TRBV5-6,ASSRGQTFYGYT
TRBV7-9,ASSLTPVGPTYKQY
TRBV5-6,ASSLQWTQY
TRBV28,ASSPYYGTKNNEQF
TRBV7-2,ASSLDVGSEKLF
TRBV27,ASSSHRDPSGANVLT
TRBV5-6,ASSLRGHEKLF
TRBV5-4,ASSLDRIEETQY
TRBV28,ASAGGFPPNEQY
TRBV15,ATSRGQLFTEAF
TRBV11-1,ASSPGSYSHYYNEQF
TRBV2,ASSGAGYQPQH
TRBV7-2,ASSLTISSGNTIY
TRBV15,ATSRGASGRYEQY
TRBV5-1,ASSLDPLAGTTDTQY
TRBV18,ASSREEETQY
TRBV6-1,ASSEESGTGKEDTEAF
TRBV4-1,ASSQREELNEKLF
TRBV2,ASRGNIGELF
TRBV28,ASSETGTKNIQY
TRBV4-2,ASSQDRRTGELF
TRBV7-9,ATGGTYRTDTQY